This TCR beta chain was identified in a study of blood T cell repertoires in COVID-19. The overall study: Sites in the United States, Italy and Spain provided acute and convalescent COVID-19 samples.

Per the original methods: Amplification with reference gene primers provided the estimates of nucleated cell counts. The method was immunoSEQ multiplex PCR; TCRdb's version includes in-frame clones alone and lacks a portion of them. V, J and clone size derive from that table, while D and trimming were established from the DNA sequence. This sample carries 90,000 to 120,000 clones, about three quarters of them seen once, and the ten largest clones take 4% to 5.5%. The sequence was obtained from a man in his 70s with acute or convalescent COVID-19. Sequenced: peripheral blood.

The CDR3 coding sequence is TGTGCCATTTCACAGGGGGCGCGGACTGAAGCTTTCTTT. Translating gives CAISQGARTEAFF. The gene calls are TRBV19 and TRBJ1-1; 9 nucleotides align to TRBD1. Trimming removed 10 bases from V and 5 bases from J; junction bases left unmatched: 8. CDR3 length: 13 residues. Germline CDR1 is LNHDA and CDR2 is SQIVND (reference sequence).